This T cell receptor (beta chain) comes out of a study of PD-L1 blockade in urothelial cancer. With V trimmed by 5 bases and J by 7 bases, 8 bases remained unmatched. CDR1 is SGHVS and CDR2 is FQNEAQ in the germline V gene. The CDR3 has 15 residues. Measured with immunoSEQ multiplex PCR; TCRdb has only the in-frame clones, and not every one. Here the sample spans 29,000 or so clones, over 75% being singletons. The sequence came from a man aged 45-65 years with urothelial cancer. The sequencing used PBMCs, collected around atezolizumab (anti-PD-L1) treatment. The V call is TRBV7-8, the J call TRBJ1-4; 9 bases are a match to TRBD1. CDR3 in amino acids: CASSKTGTGTEKLFF. Here the CDR3 DNA reads TGTGCCAGCAGCAAAACCGGGACAGGGACTGAAAAACTGTTTTTT.